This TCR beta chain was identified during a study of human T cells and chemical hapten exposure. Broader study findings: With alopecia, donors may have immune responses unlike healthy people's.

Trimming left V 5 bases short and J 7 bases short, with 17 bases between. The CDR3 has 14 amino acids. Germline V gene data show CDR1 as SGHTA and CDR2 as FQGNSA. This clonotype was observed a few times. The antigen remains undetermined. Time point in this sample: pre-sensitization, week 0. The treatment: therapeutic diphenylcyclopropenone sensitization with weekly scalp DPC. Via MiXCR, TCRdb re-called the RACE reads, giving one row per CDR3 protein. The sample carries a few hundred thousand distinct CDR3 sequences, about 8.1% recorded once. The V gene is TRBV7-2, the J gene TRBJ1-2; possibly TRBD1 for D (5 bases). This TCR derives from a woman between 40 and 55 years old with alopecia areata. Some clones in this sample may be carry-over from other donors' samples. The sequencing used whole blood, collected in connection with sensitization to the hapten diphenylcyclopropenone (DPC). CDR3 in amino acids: CASSPQRGFAGYTF. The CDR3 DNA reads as TGTGCCAGCAGCCCGCAACGGGGGTTTGCTGGCTACACCTTC.